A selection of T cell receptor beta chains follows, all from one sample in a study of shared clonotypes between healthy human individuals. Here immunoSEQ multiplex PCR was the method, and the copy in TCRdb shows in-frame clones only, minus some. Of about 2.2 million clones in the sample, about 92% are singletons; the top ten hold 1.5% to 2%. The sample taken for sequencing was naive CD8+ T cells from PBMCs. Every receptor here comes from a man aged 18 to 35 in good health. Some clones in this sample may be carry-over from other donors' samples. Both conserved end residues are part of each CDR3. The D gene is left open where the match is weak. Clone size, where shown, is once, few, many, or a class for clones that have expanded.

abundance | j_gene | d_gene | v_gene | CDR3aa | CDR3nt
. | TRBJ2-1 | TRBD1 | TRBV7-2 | CASSLGRQGFYNEQFF | TGTGCCAGCAGCTTAGGGAGACAGGGCTTCTACAATGAGCAGTTCTTC
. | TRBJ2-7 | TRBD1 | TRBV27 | CASSLSRGQGLYEQYF | TGTGCCAGCAGTTTATCCCGGGGACAGGGCCTCTACGAGCAGTACTTC
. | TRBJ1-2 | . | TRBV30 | CACYRPTLGGYTF | TGTGCCTGTTACCGCCCCACCCTGGGTGGCTACACCTTC
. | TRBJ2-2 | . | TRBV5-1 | CASRKNSGVANTGELFF | TGCGCCAGCAGGAAAAATTCTGGGGTAGCGAACACCGGGGAGCTGTTTTTT
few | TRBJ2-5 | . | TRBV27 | CASSFLGSVQETQYF | TGTGCCAGCAGTTTCCTAGGATCAGTCCAAGAGACCCAGTACTTC
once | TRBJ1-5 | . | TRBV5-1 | CASSLGPELSNQPQHF | TGCGCCAGCAGCTTGGGTCCAGAACTTAGCAATCAGCCCCAGCATTTT
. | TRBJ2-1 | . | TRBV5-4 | CASSLAWGEHRFSSYNEQFF | TGTGCCAGCAGCTTGGCCTGGGGGGAGCACCGATTTTCTTCCTACAATGAGCAGTTCTTC
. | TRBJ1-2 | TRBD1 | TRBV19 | CASSAYPTGRDGYTF | TGTGCCAGTAGTGCCTACCCGACAGGGAGAGATGGCTACACCTTC
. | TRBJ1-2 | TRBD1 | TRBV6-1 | CASRGTVDGYTF | TGTGCCAGCAGAGGGACAGTTGATGGCTACACCTTC
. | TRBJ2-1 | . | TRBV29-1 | CSVKGGNYNEQFF | TGCAGCGTTAAGGGCGGGAACTACAATGAGCAGTTCTTC
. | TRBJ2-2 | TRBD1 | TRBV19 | CASSTQRQGTGELFF | TGTGCCAGTAGTACGCAAAGACAGGGGACCGGGGAGCTGTTTTTT
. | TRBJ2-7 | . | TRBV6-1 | CASSEGPMRSYEQYF | TGTGCCAGCAGTGAAGGTCCCATGCGGTCCTACGAGCAGTACTTC
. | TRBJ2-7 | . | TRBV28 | CASSLGRGYEQYF | TGTGCCAGCAGTTTGGGGCGGGGTTACGAGCAGTACTTC
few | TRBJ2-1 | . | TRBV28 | CASSTINEQFF | TGTGCCAGCAGCACCATCAATGAGCAGTTCTTC
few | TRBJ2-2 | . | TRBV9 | CASSVATGELFF | TGTGCCAGCAGCGTAGCCACCGGGGAGCTGTTTTTT
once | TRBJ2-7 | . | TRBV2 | CASSEGQALSYEQYF | TGTGCCAGCAGTGAAGGTCAGGCTTTATCCTACGAGCAGTACTTC
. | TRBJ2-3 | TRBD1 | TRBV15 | CATSTGTDGTDTQYF | TGTGCCACCAGCACCGGGACAGATGGCACAGATACGCAGTATTTT
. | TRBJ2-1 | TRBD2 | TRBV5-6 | CASSPGTSGREQFF | TGTGCCAGCAGCCCCGGGACTAGCGGGAGGGAGCAGTTCTTC
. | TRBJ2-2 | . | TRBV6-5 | CASSPGQEYTGELFF | TGTGCCAGCAGCCCCGGGCAGGAGTACACCGGGGAGCTGTTTTTT
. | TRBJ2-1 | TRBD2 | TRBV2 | CASSYDPLAEDYNEQFF | TGTGCCAGCAGCTACGACCCACTAGCGGAAGACTACAATGAGCAGTTCTTC
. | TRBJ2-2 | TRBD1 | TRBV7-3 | CASSSSQGAGTGELFF | TGTGCCAGCAGCTCATCACAGGGGGCGGGCACCGGGGAGCTGTTTTTT
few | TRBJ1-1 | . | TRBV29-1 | CSVKQGINTEAFF | TGCAGCGTAAAACAGGGTATTAACACTGAAGCTTTCTTT
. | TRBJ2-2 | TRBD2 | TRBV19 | CASRASGRAQGTGELFF | TGTGCCAGTAGGGCCAGCGGGAGGGCCCAGGGCACCGGGGAGCTGTTTTTT
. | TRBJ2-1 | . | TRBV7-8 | CASSHTGEGLDNEQFF | TGTGCCAGCAGCCATACAGGGGAGGGCCTCGACAATGAGCAGTTCTTC
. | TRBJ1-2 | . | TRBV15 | CATSTGPFTVPNGYTF | TGTGCCACCAGCACAGGGCCCTTTACGGTCCCGAATGGCTACACCTTC
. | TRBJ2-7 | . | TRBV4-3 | CASSQETTEYYEQYF | TGCGCCAGCAGCCAAGAAACGACAGAGTACTACGAGCAGTACTTC
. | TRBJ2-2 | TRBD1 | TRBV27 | CASNRDRGSGELFF | TGTGCCAGCAACCGGGACAGGGGTTCCGGGGAGCTGTTTTTT
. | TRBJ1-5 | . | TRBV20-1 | CSANVAQPQHF | TGCAGTGCTAACGTGGCCCAGCCCCAGCATTTT
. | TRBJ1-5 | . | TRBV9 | CASSPDSISNQPQHF | TGTGCCAGCAGCCCGGACAGTATTAGCAATCAGCCCCAGCATTTT
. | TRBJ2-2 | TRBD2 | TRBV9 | CASSVVAGVPNTGELFF | TGTGCCAGCAGCGTAGTAGCGGGAGTTCCGAACACCGGGGAGCTGTTTTTT
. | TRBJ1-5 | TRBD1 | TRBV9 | CASSVGDRGQPQHF | TGTGCCAGCAGCGTAGGGGACAGGGGACAGCCCCAGCATTTT
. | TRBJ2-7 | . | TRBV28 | CASTLLTQGYYEQYF | TGTGCCAGCACCTTACTGACACAGGGTTACTACGAGCAGTACTTC
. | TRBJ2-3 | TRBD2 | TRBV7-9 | CASSLRLAGERDTQYF | TGTGCCAGCAGCTTACGACTAGCGGGAGAGCGGGATACGCAGTATTTT
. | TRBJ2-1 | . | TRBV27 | CASTEYTGEQFF | TGTGCCAGCACCGAATACACGGGTGAGCAGTTCTTC
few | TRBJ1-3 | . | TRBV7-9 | CASNGGTAINTIYF | TGTGCCAGCAACGGGGGGACGGCAATTAACACCATATATTTT
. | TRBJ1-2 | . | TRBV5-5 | CASSLGGEFNYGYTF | TGTGCCAGCAGCTTGGGAGGAGAGTTCAACTATGGCTACACCTTC